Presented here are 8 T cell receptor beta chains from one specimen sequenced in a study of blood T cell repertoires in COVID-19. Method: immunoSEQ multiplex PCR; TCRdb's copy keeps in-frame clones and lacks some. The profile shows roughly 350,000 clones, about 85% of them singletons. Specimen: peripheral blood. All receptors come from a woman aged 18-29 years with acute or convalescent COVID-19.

CDR3 residues: CATSDSGTGGSYNEQFF. The CDR3 nucleotides read TGTGCCACCAGTGATTCAGGGACAGGCGGCTCCTACAATGAGCAGTTCTTC. The rearrangement uses TRBV24-1 and TRBJ2-1, with 8 bases that match TRBD1. Losses at the gene ends were 2 bases for V and 0 bases for J; bases not matched to a gene: 5. The germline V gene encodes CDR1 KGHDR and CDR2 SFDVKD. The CDR3 is 17 residues long.

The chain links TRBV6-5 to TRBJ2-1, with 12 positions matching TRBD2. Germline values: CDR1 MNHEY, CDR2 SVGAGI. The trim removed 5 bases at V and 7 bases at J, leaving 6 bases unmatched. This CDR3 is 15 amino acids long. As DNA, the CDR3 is TGTGCCAGCAGTACCACTAGCGGGAGGTCGAATGAGCAGTTCTTC. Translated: CASSTTSGRSNEQFF.

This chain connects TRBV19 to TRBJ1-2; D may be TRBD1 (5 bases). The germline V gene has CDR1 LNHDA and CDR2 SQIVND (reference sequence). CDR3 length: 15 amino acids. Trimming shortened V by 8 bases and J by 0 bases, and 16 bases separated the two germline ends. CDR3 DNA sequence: TGTGCCAGTCTTCAGGACACGATCGCTAACTATGGCTACACCTTC. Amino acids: CASLQDTIANYGYTF.

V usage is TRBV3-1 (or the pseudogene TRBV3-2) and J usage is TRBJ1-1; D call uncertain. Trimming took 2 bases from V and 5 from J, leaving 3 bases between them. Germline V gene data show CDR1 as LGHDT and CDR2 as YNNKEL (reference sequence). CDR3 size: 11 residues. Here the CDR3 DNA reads TGTGCCAGCAGCCAACTTACTGAAGCTTTCTTT. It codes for CASSQLTEAFF.

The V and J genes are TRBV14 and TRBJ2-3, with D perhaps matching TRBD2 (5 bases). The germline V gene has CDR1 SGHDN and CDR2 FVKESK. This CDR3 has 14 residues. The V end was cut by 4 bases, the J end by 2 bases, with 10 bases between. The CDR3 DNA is TGTGCCAGCAGCCCAGCTAGCTACACAGATACGCAGTATTTT. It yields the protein CASSPASYTDTQYF.

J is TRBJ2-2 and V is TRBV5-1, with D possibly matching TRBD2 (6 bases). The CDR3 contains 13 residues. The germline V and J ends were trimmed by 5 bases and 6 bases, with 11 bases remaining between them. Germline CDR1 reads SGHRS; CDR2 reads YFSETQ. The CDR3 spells CASSLGGAGELFF. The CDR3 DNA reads TGCGCCAGCAGTCTGGGGGGAGCCGGGGAGCTGTTTTTT.

CDR3 protein: CASRLASGPQETQYF. CDR3 nucleotide sequence: TGCGCCAGCAGACTAGCATCAGGGCCCCAAGAGACCCAGTACTTC. This rearrangement joins TRBV5-1 to TRBJ2-5, with a tentative D call TRBD2 (6 bases). This CDR3 is built from 15 residues. Per the germline V gene, CDR1 is SGHRS and CDR2 is YFSETQ. Trimming cost V 5 bases and J 1 base, with 15 bases left between them.

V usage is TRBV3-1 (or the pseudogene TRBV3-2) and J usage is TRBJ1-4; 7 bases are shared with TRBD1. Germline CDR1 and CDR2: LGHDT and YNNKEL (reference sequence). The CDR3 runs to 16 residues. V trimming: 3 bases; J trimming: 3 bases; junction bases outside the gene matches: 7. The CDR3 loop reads CASSQAPGTANEKLFF. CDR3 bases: TGTGCCAGCAGCCAGGCCCCCGGGACAGCTAATGAAAAACTGTTTTTT.